Below, 24 T cell receptor beta chains from the same sample are listed, as sequenced in a study of blood T cell repertoires in COVID-19 (dated by TCRdb to the early 2020s). Library generation was performed with the immunoSEQ multiplex PCR assay. TCRdb mirrors the immuneACCESS table, restricted to in-frame sequences. Some clones are absent from its copies; in checked studies, under half trace to an unresolved V gene, and the reason for the others is unknown. The table for this sample lists approximately 480,000 clones; 89% of them were counted only once. Jointly, the top ten make up 0.9% of the sample. Sequencing was performed on peripheral blood. The receptors come from a young man with COVID-19, enrolled during active disease.

V usage is TRBV5-1 and J usage is TRBJ2-6, with no clear D. V was trimmed by 2 bases and J by 0 bases, leaving 15 bases between them. The CDR3 is 18 residues long. Germline CDR1 is SGHRS and CDR2 is YFSETQ. The CDR3 DNA reads as TGCGCCAGCAGCTTTTTATCGGAATGGAGCTCTGGGGCCAACGTCCTGACTTTC. Translating it yields CASSFLSEWSSGANVLTF.

The V and J genes are TRBV19 and TRBJ1-2; no reliable D call. V was clipped by 6 bases and J by 3 bases, with 8 bases between them. This CDR3 is 12 amino acids long. From germline, CDR1 is LNHDA and CDR2 SQIVND (reference sequence). This chain's CDR3 is CASRAGDYGYTF. The CDR3 coding sequence is TGTGCCAGTAGAGCAGGCGACTATGGCTACACCTTC.

Written as DNA, the CDR3 is TGTGCCAGTAGTATTGCTAGCGGGAGGGCCACTGAGCAGTTCTTC. Protein: CASSIASGRATEQFF. The rearrangement links TRBV19 to TRBJ2-1, with TRBD2 identical over 12 bases. The CDR3 spans 15 residues. The V and J ends lost 3 bases and 9 bases, in that order; junction bases with no gene match: 6. CDR1 is LNHDA, CDR2 SQIVND, per germline (reference sequence).

V and J are TRBV19 and TRBJ2-7, with a tentative D call TRBD1 (6 bases). The CDR3 covers 15 residues. Germline-derived CDR1 and CDR2 are LNHDA and SQIVND (reference sequence). With 5 bases removed from V and 1 base from J, the gap between germline ends came to 15 bases. CDR3: CASSPYGTSSYEQYF. The CDR3 DNA follows: TGTGCCAGTAGTCCCTACGGGACATCTTCCTACGAGCAGTACTTC.

This clone appeared once. The V call is TRBV4-1, the J call TRBJ2-2, with 7 bases that match TRBD1. The CDR3 extends over 17 amino acids. V gave up 0 bases and J gave up 2 bases; unmatched junction bases: 6. CDR1 and CDR2 (germline): MGHRA, YSYEKL. CDR3 residues: CASSQDINRGNTGELFF. The CDR3 DNA is TGCGCCAGCAGCCAAGATATCAACAGGGGAAACACCGGGGAGCTGTTTTTT.

The V and J genes are TRBV19 and TRBJ1-1, with D possibly matching TRBD1 (5 bases). V was clipped by 9 bases and J by 5 bases, with 10 bases between them. CDR3 length: 11 residues. Germline values: CDR1 LNHDA, CDR2 SQIVND (reference sequence). CDR3 residues: CASGGWTEAFF. DNA for the CDR3: TGTGCCAGCGGGGGGTGGACTGAAGCTTTCTTT.

Comments on this clone: Relative to the germline gene, one junction end is altered; a read error may explain this. The chain has TRBV6-2 or TRBV6-3 and TRBJ1-4; no clear D. The CDR3 runs to 14 residues. Germline V gene sequence: CDR1 MNHEY, CDR2 SVGEGT. CDR3 DNA: TGTGCCAGCAGTTCATCGGGGAGTGGTTGGAGGCTCCTTTTT. This sequence encodes CASSSSGSGWRLLF.

The chain is built from TRBV2 and TRBJ2-5; the D is unclear. Trimming shortened V by 5 bases and J by 2 bases, and 9 bases separated the two germline ends. In germline, CDR1 is SNHLY, CDR2 FYNNEI. This CDR3 has 13 amino acids. The CDR3: CASSSAPQETQYF. The CDR3 nucleotides read TGTGCCAGCAGTAGCGCCCCTCAAGAGACCCAGTACTTC.

The V and J genes are TRBV30 and TRBJ1-2; 7 nucleotides align to TRBD1. CDR3 length: 13 amino acids. CDR1 is GTSNPN, CDR2 SVGIG, per germline (reference sequence). Losses at the gene ends were 3 bases for V and 8 bases for J; bases not matched to a gene: 9. CDR3 loop: CAWRGTSGGGYTF. In DNA form, the CDR3 reads TGTGCCTGGAGGGGAACCTCAGGGGGAGGCTACACCTTC.

The CDR3 is CASGRTGWGYTF. DNA of the CDR3: TGTGCCAGCGGGAGGACAGGTTGGGGCTACACCTTC. This rearrangement joins TRBV2 to TRBJ1-2; 7 bases match TRBD1. This CDR3 comprises 12 residues. Germline CDR1 SNHLY, CDR2 FYNNEI. J lost 8 bases, V lost 8 bases, and 8 bases had no gene match.

This clone appeared a single time. The CDR3 DNA reads TGTGCCAGCAGTGAAGCGGGCGCAAATAATGAAAAACTGTTTTTT. Encoded protein: CASSEAGANNEKLFF. V usage is TRBV2 and J usage is TRBJ1-4; D is unclear. The CDR3 is 15 amino acids. V gave up 0 bases and J gave up 4 bases, with 9 bases separating them. CDR1 is SNHLY and CDR2 is FYNNEI in the germline V gene.

The rearrangement links TRBV13 to TRBJ2-1; 15 bases line up with TRBD2. Germline CDR1 PRHDT, CDR2 FYEKMQ (reference sequence). J lost 4 bases, V lost 8 bases, and 6 bases had no gene match. This CDR3 contains 16 residues. The CDR3 reads CASRGTSGGPYNEQFF. The CDR3 DNA reads as TGTGCCAGCCGGGGGACTAGCGGGGGGCCATACAATGAGCAGTTCTTC.

This chain uses TRBV3-1 (or the pseudogene TRBV3-2) with TRBJ2-7; unclear D gene. The germline V gene has CDR1 LGHDT and CDR2 YNNKEL (reference sequence). This CDR3 spans 17 amino acids. V was cut by 1 base and J by 2 bases, with 18 bases left in between. DNA for the CDR3: TGTGCCAGCAGCCAAGTGGATTCTTTTGGGCGAGCCTACGAGCAGTACTTC. It translates to CASSQVDSFGRAYEQYF.

The genes are TRBV7-2 and TRBJ2-5; D is perhaps TRBD1 (6 bases). Looked up from germline, CDR1 is SGHTA and CDR2 is FQGNSA. Trimming removed 5 bases from V and 4 bases from J, with 11 bases in between. The CDR3 consists of 13 residues. CDR3: CASSPQGTETQYF. CDR3 sequence (DNA): TGTGCCAGCAGCCCACAGGGTACAGAGACCCAGTACTTC. Complete variable domain (other parts from reference TRBV7-2 and TRBJ2-5): GAGVSQSPSNKVTEKGKDVELRCDPISGHTALYWYRQSLGQGLEFLIYFQGNSAPDKSGLPSDRFSAERTGGSVSTLTIQRTQQEDSAVYLCASSPQGTETQYFGPGTRLLVL.

The J gene is TRBJ2-3, the V gene TRBV2; D is ambiguous. The germline V and J ends were trimmed by 6 bases and 2 bases, with 12 bases remaining between them. CDR1 SNHLY and CDR2 FYNNEI come from the germline V gene. CDR3 size: 14 residues. This CDR3 reads CASRGRVFTDTQYF. DNA for the CDR3: TGTGCCAGCAGAGGCCGGGTATTCACAGATACGCAGTATTTT.

The chain carries TRBV6-5 and TRBJ2-5, with 12 nucleotides matching TRBD2. The J segment lost 5 bases and the V segment lost 4 bases, leaving 8 bases of the junction unmatched. CDR3 length: 16 amino acids. Germline assignment: CDR1 MNHEY and CDR2 SVGAGI. The CDR3 is CASSSWTSGNSETQYF. CDR3 nucleotide sequence: TGTGCCAGCAGTTCCTGGACTAGCGGGAATTCGGAGACCCAGTACTTC.

This chain links TRBV30 with TRBJ2-3, with TRBD2 identical over 9 bases. V shed 1 base, J shed 3 bases, and the junction held 2 bases outside the gene matches. Germline values: CDR1 GTSNPN, CDR2 SVGIG (reference sequence). CDR3 length: 14 residues. CDR3 residues: CAWSGLAVTDTQYF. For the CDR3, the DNA is TGTGCCTGGAGTGGACTAGCGGTAACAGATACGCAGTATTTT.

This clone was counted once. The chain links TRBV3-1 (or the pseudogene TRBV3-2) to TRBJ1-1; TRBD1 matches at 7 bases. The V gene's germline CDR1 is LGHDT and CDR2 YNNKEL (reference sequence). This CDR3 comprises 13 residues. J lost 4 bases, V lost 4 bases, and 3 bases had no gene match. The DNA of the CDR3 is TGTGCCAGCAGCCCGAACAGGGGCACTGAAGCTTTCTTT. It encodes CASSPNRGTEAFF.

In this sample, this clone turned up once. This sample includes further DNA sequences coding for the same CDR3. The chain employs TRBV6-5 and TRBJ1-2; D gene ambiguous. V lost 0 bases to trimming and J lost 7 bases, with 9 bases between them. The CDR3 covers 13 residues. Germline values: CDR1 MNHEY, CDR2 SVGAGI. As DNA, the CDR3 is TGTGCCAGCAGTTACTCCCGGGGTGGTGGCTACACCTTC. It translates to CASSYSRGGGYTF.

This chain links TRBV7-8 with TRBJ2-7, with 8 bases fitting TRBD2. V trimming: 5 bases; J trimming: 2 bases; junction bases outside the gene matches: 11. CDR3 length equals 16 residues. The germline V gene encodes CDR1 SGHVS and CDR2 FQNEAQ. The CDR3 spells CASSLPSGGATYEQYF. CDR3 coding DNA: TGTGCCAGCAGCCTTCCCAGCGGGGGTGCCACCTACGAGCAGTACTTC.

The chain links TRBV2 to TRBJ2-2, with D maybe TRBD1 (6 bases). Trimming took off 6 bases at V and 6 bases at J, with 11 bases between the two ends. Germline V gene data show CDR1 as SNHLY and CDR2 as FYNNEI. CDR3 length: 13 residues. CDR3 bases: TGTGCCAGCAGGAGGACAGCCTCCGGGGAGCTGTTTTTT. Translated, it gives CASRRTASGELFF.

This chain uses TRBV27 with TRBJ1-1; possible D gene TRBD1, 5 bases. CDR1 and CDR2 (germline): MNHEY, SMNVEV (reference sequence). The CDR3 is made up of 13 amino acids. V shed 4 bases and J shed 6 bases, with 12 bases lying between them. As DNA, the CDR3 is TGTGCCAGCAGTTCGATCCAGGGCCCTGAAGCTTTCTTT. Translating it yields CASSSIQGPEAFF.

The rearrangement uses TRBV11-2 and TRBJ2-4; 8 bases are shared with TRBD1. Per the germline V gene, CDR1 is SGHAT and CDR2 is FQNNGV. CDR3 length equals 17 residues. V gave up 1 base and J gave up 1 base; unmatched junction bases: 6. The CDR3 nucleotides read TGTGCCAGCAGCTTAGTCACAGGGGGAAGGGCCAAAAACATTCAGTACTTC. Translated, it gives CASSLVTGGRAKNIQYF. Looking up the rest from reference TRBV11-2 and TRBJ2-4 gives the full variable domain: EAGVAQSPRYKIIEKRQSVAFWCNPISGHATLYWYQQILGQGPKLLIQFQNNGVVDDSQLPKDRFSAERLKGVDSTLKIQPAKLEDSAVYLCASSLVTGGRAKNIQYFGAGTRLSVL.

This clone was detected once. This sequence joins TRBV13 and TRBJ2-7, with 10 bases aligning to TRBD2. J was trimmed by 2 bases and V by 7 bases; bases with no gene match: 11. This CDR3 region has 16 residues. Germline V gene lookup returns CDR1 PRHDT and CDR2 FYEKMQ (reference sequence). The CDR3 spells CASNLHTSGTPYEQYF. The DNA of the CDR3 is TGTGCCAGCAACCTTCACACTAGCGGGACCCCCTACGAGCAGTACTTC.